This T cell receptor beta chain was captured by sequencing in a study of response to subunit inactivated influenza vaccine. The CDR3 length is 16 residues. Germline V lookup: CDR1 SGHTA, CDR2 FQGNSA. V lost 0 bases and J 10 bases, leaving 16 bases between the germline ends. TCRdb reanalysed the RT-PCR reads using MiXCR and keeps one entry per CDR3 protein. The sample yields roughly 500,000 distinct CDR3 sequences, over 25% seen once. Study observations and caveats: That few new T cells are recruited by each seasonal influenza vaccination was the authors' suggestion.

As regards this clonotype: Its antigen is as yet unknown.

The sample consisted of CD4+ T cells sorted from PBMCs, taken less than 6 days after vaccination. The V call is TRBV7-2, the J call TRBJ1-6; no reliable D call. The receptor was isolated from a man in his fifties who received an inactivated influenza vaccine. CDR3 amino acids: CASSLAGRPSGSPLHF. The CDR3 DNA is TGTGCCAGCAGCTTAGCTGGGCGGCCTTCGGGATCACCCCTCCACTTT.